These T cell receptor beta chains were read from a single sample in a study of immune evolution from preneoplasia to lung adenocarcinoma. Assay used: immunoSEQ multiplex PCR; TCRdb lists only in-frame clones, some missing. The repertoire holds 2,000 to 3,000 clones, approximately 80% seen once, with about a tenth in the top ten. The source material was FFPE lung adenocarcinoma in situ tissue. The receptors here all came from a person aged 70 to 79 with lung adenocarcinoma. The CDR3 runs from the conserved cysteine through the conserved F or W. The order of the fields is clone size, V gene, J gene, D gene, CDR3 DNA, CDR3 protein. The D gene is left open where the match is weak. Rows give clone size only sometimes, using once, few, many, or a class for an expanded clone.

abundance: NA
v_gene: TRBV5-4
j_gene: TRBJ1-1
d_gene: NA
CDR3nt: TGTGCCAGCAGCCAACCGACGGTGAACACTGAAGCTTTCTTT
CDR3aa: CASSQPTVNTEAFF

abundance: NA
v_gene: TRBV29-1
j_gene: TRBJ2-7
d_gene: NA
CDR3nt: TGCAGCGCCGGCGGGGTCGCCTACGAGCAGTACTTC
CDR3aa: CSAGGVAYEQYF

abundance: NA
v_gene: TRBV9
j_gene: TRBJ2-5
d_gene: NA
CDR3nt: TGTGCCAGCAGCGCCGGGACTTCTCAAGAGACCCAGTACTTC
CDR3aa: CASSAGTSQETQYF

abundance: NA
v_gene: TRBV27
j_gene: TRBJ2-7
d_gene: TRBD1
CDR3nt: TGTGCCAGCAGTCAAAACTTCCCGGGACAGGGTGGGTACGAGCAGTACTTC
CDR3aa: CASSQNFPGQGGYEQYF

abundance: NA
v_gene: TRBV4-1
j_gene: TRBJ2-7
d_gene: NA
CDR3nt: TGCGCCAGCAGCCAGGAAGGGGTCTACGAGCAGTACTTC
CDR3aa: CASSQEGVYEQYF

abundance: NA
v_gene: TRBV19
j_gene: TRBJ1-1
d_gene: NA
CDR3nt: TGTGCCAGTAGTGTCCAGCTGAACACTGAAGCTTTCTTT
CDR3aa: CASSVQLNTEAFF

abundance: once
v_gene: TRBV7-2
j_gene: TRBJ2-7
d_gene: NA
CDR3nt: TGTGCCAGCAGCTTAGGAGGGGACTTAACTTACGAGCAGTACTTC
CDR3aa: CASSLGGDLTYEQYF

abundance: NA
v_gene: TRBV5-1
j_gene: TRBJ1-2
d_gene: NA
CDR3nt: TGCGCCAGTTCGGTCCGGGCCGAGAGCTATGGCTACACCTTC
CDR3aa: CASSVRAESYGYTF

abundance: NA
v_gene: TRBV6-1
j_gene: TRBJ2-7
d_gene: NA
CDR3nt: TGTGCCAGCAGTTCTTTGGGGAGCTCCTACGAGCAGTACTTC
CDR3aa: CASSSLGSSYEQYF

abundance: NA
v_gene: TRBV6-1
j_gene: TRBJ2-1
d_gene: NA
CDR3nt: TGTGCCAGCAGTGAGGGGGGTTATGAGCAGTTCTTC
CDR3aa: CASSEGGYEQFF

abundance: NA
v_gene: TRBV18
j_gene: TRBJ1-4
d_gene: NA
CDR3nt: TGTGCCAGCTCATTGTCCAAAGGAGGCTTCAGTGAAAAACTGTTTTTT
CDR3aa: CASSLSKGGFSEKLFF

abundance: NA
v_gene: TRBV5-1
j_gene: TRBJ2-7
d_gene: NA
CDR3nt: TGCGCCAGCAGCTTGAGACTAGTCAACTCCTACGAGCAGTACTTC
CDR3aa: CASSLRLVNSYEQYF

abundance: NA
v_gene: TRBV30
j_gene: TRBJ2-2
d_gene: TRBD2
CDR3nt: TGTGCCTGGGCGGGGGGTACCGGGGAGCTGTTTTTT
CDR3aa: CAWAGGTGELFF

abundance: NA
v_gene: TRBV6-5
j_gene: TRBJ1-1
d_gene: NA
CDR3nt: TGTGCCAGCAGTTACTCCAGGTTCACTGAAGCTTTCTTT
CDR3aa: CASSYSRFTEAFF

abundance: NA
v_gene: TRBV19
j_gene: TRBJ1-1
d_gene: NA
CDR3nt: TGTGCCAGTAGTATAGACCCTTATCGGCCTGAAGCTTTCTTT
CDR3aa: CASSIDPYRPEAFF

abundance: few
v_gene: TRBV16
j_gene: TRBJ1-5
d_gene: NA
CDR3nt: TGTGCCAGCAGCCAACAACAGGGTGAGGGCAATCAGCCCCAGCATTTT
CDR3aa: CASSQQQGEGNQPQHF

abundance: NA
v_gene: TRBV6-6
j_gene: TRBJ2-2
d_gene: NA
CDR3nt: TGTGCCAGCAGTTACTCGAGACCCCCTAGCCCCGGGGAGCTGTTTTTT
CDR3aa: CASSYSRPPSPGELFF

abundance: NA
v_gene: TRBV7-9
j_gene: TRBJ1-4
d_gene: TRBD1
CDR3nt: TGTGCCAGCAGTCCCCGGGGACAGGGGGACGAAAAACTGTTTTTT
CDR3aa: CASSPRGQGDEKLFF

abundance: NA
v_gene: TRBV27
j_gene: TRBJ2-7
d_gene: NA
CDR3nt: TGTGCCAGCAGTTTGCACACAGGGTTGTACGAGCAGTACTTC
CDR3aa: CASSLHTGLYEQYF

abundance: NA
v_gene: TRBV5-6
j_gene: TRBJ1-3
d_gene: NA
CDR3nt: TGTGCCAGCAGCTTGGGGCAGACTTATCTTGGAAACACCATATATTTT
CDR3aa: CASSLGQTYLGNTIYF

abundance: NA
v_gene: TRBV28
j_gene: TRBJ2-7
d_gene: NA
CDR3nt: TGTGCCAGCAGCTACCCCGGACTCCCTCGGGGGCAGTACTTC
CDR3aa: CASSYPGLPRGQYF

abundance: NA
v_gene: TRBV4-1
j_gene: TRBJ2-2
d_gene: NA
CDR3nt: TGCGCCAGCAGCCAACCTTTCTTGAACACCGGGGAGCTGTTTTTT
CDR3aa: CASSQPFLNTGELFF

abundance: NA
v_gene: TRBV5-8
j_gene: TRBJ2-7
d_gene: NA
CDR3nt: TGTGCCAGCAGCCTCGAGTCCCTTGGGGAGCAGTACTTC
CDR3aa: CASSLESLGEQYF

abundance: NA
v_gene: TRBV28
j_gene: TRBJ2-1
d_gene: NA
CDR3nt: TGTGCCAGCAGTCCTCCGGGACAAGCCTACAATGAGCAGTTCTTC
CDR3aa: CASSPPGQAYNEQFF

abundance: NA
v_gene: TRBV7-2
j_gene: TRBJ2-7
d_gene: NA
CDR3nt: TGTGCCAGCAGCCCGGGTCTGGAGGGCGAGCAGTACTTC
CDR3aa: CASSPGLEGEQYF